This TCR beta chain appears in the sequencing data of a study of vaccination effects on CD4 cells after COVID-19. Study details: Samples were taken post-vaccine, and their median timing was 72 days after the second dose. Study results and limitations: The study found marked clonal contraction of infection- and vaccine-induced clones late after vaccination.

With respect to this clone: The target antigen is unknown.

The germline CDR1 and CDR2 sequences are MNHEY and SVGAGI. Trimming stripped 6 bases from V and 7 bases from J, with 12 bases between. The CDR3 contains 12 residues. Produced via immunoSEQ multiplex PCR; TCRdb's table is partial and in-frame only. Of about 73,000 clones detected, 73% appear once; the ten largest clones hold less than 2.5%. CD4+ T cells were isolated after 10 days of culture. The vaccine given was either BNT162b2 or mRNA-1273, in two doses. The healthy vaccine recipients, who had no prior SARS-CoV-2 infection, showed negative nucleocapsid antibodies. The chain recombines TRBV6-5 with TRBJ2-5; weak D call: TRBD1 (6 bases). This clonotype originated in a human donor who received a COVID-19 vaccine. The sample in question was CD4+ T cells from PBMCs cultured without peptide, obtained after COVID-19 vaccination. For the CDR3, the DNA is TGTGCCAGCAGCTCCAGGGGTCTGACCCAGTACTTC. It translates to CASSSRGLTQYF.